These 30 T cell receptor beta chains came from one sample sequenced in a study of vaccination effects on CD4 cells after COVID-19. For these TCRs, the target antigens are not known. The table came from immunoSEQ multiplex PCR; TCRdb's copy has only in-frame clones and leaves some out. The table records about 66,000 clones, about 80% of them present only once. Viral peptide pool expansion of antigen-specific CD4+ T cells preceded sequencing in the ViraFEST assay. Isolation of CD4+ T cells took place after ten to eleven days of culture. The participants, recipients of two vaccine doses, got either BNT162b2 or mRNA-1273. Specimen: CD4+ T cells from PBMCs cultured with HCoV-OC43 spike peptides, collected after COVID-19 vaccination. The subset is: HCoV-OC43 spike overlapping peptide pool stimulation. These receptors originate from a human donor who received a COVID-19 vaccine.

This clone was picked up a small number of times. The V and J genes are TRBV11-2 and TRBJ2-7; D possibly matches TRBD1 or TRBD2 (5 bases each). The CDR3 covers 14 residues. Germline V gene data show CDR1 as SGHAT and CDR2 as FQNNGV. The V end was cut by 5 bases, the J end by 2 bases, with 13 bases between. Here the CDR3 DNA reads TGTGCCAGCAGCCGAGGGACCGTAGCCTACGAGCAGTACGTC. Translating gives CASSRGTVAYEQYV.

V is TRBV5-1 and J is TRBJ1-6; 7 nucleotides align to TRBD1. Germline V gene lookup returns CDR1 SGHRS and CDR2 YFSETQ. The CDR3 spans 16 residues. V lost 4 bases, J lost 9 bases, and 13 bases stayed unmatched. The chain's CDR3 is CASSPGIQGGGSPLHF. DNA of the CDR3: TGCGCCAGCAGCCCAGGAATTCAAGGGGGCGGTTCACCCCTCCACTTT. Using reference TRBV5-1 and TRBJ1-6 for the parts outside the CDR3, the full variable domain is KAGVTQTPRYLIKTRGQQVTLSCSPISGHRSVSWYQQTPGQGLQFLFEYFSETQRNKGNFPGRFSGRQFSNSRSEMNVSTLELGDSALYLCASSPGIQGGGSPLHFGNGTRLTVT.

CDR3 DNA sequence: TGTGCCAGCAGCTTAACCCAGGGGGCCACCGGGGAGCTGTTTTTT. Its translation: CASSLTQGATGELFF. This chain uses TRBV11-2 with TRBJ2-2, with 8 bases that match TRBD1. Germline-derived CDR1 and CDR2 are SGHAT and FQNNGV. The length of the CDR3 is 15 residues. Germline trimming cut 2 bases from V and 4 bases from J; bases unmatched to any gene: 3.

CDR3 DNA sequence: TGTGCCAGCAGCTTAGGGCCGGGAGGCAATCAGCCCCAGCATTTT. It translates to CASSLGPGGNQPQHF. The chain couples TRBV7-2 to TRBJ1-5; D call uncertain. The CDR3 consists of 15 residues. V was clipped by 1 base and J by 2 bases, with 9 bases between them. Germline loops: CDR1 SGHTA, CDR2 FQGNSA. The full variable domain, with the rest looked up from reference TRBV7-2 and TRBJ1-5, is GAGVSQSPSNKVTEKGKDVELRCDPISGHTALYWYRQSLGQGLEFLIYFQGNSAPDKSGLPSDRFSAERTGGSVSTLTIQRTQQEDSAVYLCASSLGPGGNQPQHFGDGTRLSIL.

This chain joins TRBV11-2 and TRBJ2-3; TRBD2 matches 12 bases. Germline CDR1 SGHAT, CDR2 FQNNGV. CDR3 length: 15 amino acids. The junction had 4 bases not matched to a gene; V was cut back by 2 bases and J by 7 bases. The CDR3 sequence: CASSLLAGGPHTQYF. In DNA, the CDR3 is TGTGCCAGCAGCTTACTAGCGGGGGGGCCGCATACGCAGTATTTT.

The chain carries TRBV6-1 and TRBJ2-3; 9 nucleotides match TRBD1. CDR1 MNHNS and CDR2 SASEGT come from the germline V gene. V shed 2 bases and J 3 bases; nucleotides not matched to a gene: 3. CDR3 size: 15 residues. In DNA, the CDR3 is TGTGCCAGCAGTGAACCCGGGACAGGGACAGATACGCAGTATTTT. Translated, it gives CASSEPGTGTDTQYF.

V gene TRBV19 combines with J gene TRBJ1-5, with D possibly being TRBD1 (6 bases). The length of the CDR3 is 14 residues. V was cut by 4 bases and J by 2 bases, with 9 bases left in between. Per germline, CDR1 LNHDA and CDR2 SQIVND (reference sequence). CDR3 nucleotide sequence: TGTGCCAGTAGTACAGGGGTCGGCAATCAGCCCCAGCATTTT. Translating gives CASSTGVGNQPQHF.

The V and J genes are TRBV6-2 or TRBV6-3 and TRBJ1-3; D remains ambiguous. Trimming took off 3 bases at V and 6 bases at J, with 12 bases between the two ends. This CDR3 has 14 residues. Germline V gives CDR1 MNHEY, CDR2 SVGEGT. As DNA, the CDR3 is TGTGCCAGCAGTTATCAAGGAGGCTCAAACACCATATATTTT. Its translation is CASSYQGGSNTIYF.

The rearrangement links TRBV18 to TRBJ2-5; maybe TRBD2 (5 bases). Germline lookup yields CDR1 KGHSH and CDR2 LQKENI. Trimming stripped 1 base from V and 5 bases from J, with 17 bases between. The CDR3 extends over 16 amino acids. CDR3: CASSPRSAGLRETQYF. For the CDR3, the DNA is TGTGCCAGCTCACCACGGTCGGCAGGACTTAGGGAGACCCAGTACTTC.

The V call is TRBV18, the J call TRBJ1-6; D call uncertain. Deletions cut 4 bases from V and 7 bases from J, with 14 bases between. The CDR3 contains 15 residues. Germline V gene lookup returns CDR1 KGHSH and CDR2 LQKENI. The CDR3 loop is CASSLKDLGNSPLHF. The CDR3 nucleotides are TGTGCCAGCTCACTAAAGGACCTGGGAAATTCACCCCTCCACTTT.

This chain links TRBV29-1 with TRBJ2-2; no reliable D call. Germline values: CDR1 SQVTM, CDR2 ANQGSEA. This CDR3 comprises 13 residues. The V end was cut by 3 bases, the J end by 5 bases, with 10 bases between. In nucleotides, the CDR3 is TGCAGCGTTGACGCCAGGTCGACCGGGGAGCTGTTTTTT. Amino acid sequence: CSVDARSTGELFF.

The rearrangement links TRBV19 to TRBJ1-4; D remains unclear. V lost 3 bases and J lost 3, with 8 bases in between. The CDR3 has 14 residues. CDR1 and CDR2 (germline): LNHDA, SQIVND (reference sequence). CDR3 sequence (DNA): TGTGCCAGTAGTATGTTTCAGTCTAATGAAAAACTGTTTTTT. As protein: CASSMFQSNEKLFF.

The chain couples TRBV1 to TRBJ2-7. TRBV1 is reported as a pseudogene. The CDR3 loop spans 13 amino acids. CDR3: CTSRRRRQYEQYV. Written as DNA, the CDR3 is TGCACCAGCAGAAGAAGAAGGCAATACGAGCAGTACGTC.

This chain uses TRBV5-1 with TRBJ2-6; 11 bases line up with TRBD1. The CDR3 runs 19 residues. The V and J ends lost 1 base and 3 bases, in that order; junction bases with no gene match: 9. The germline gives CDR1 SGHRS, CDR2 YFSETQ. CDR3: CASSLPPGQGGVGANVLTF. The DNA of the CDR3 is TGCGCCAGCAGCTTGCCTCCGGGACAGGGGGGAGTTGGGGCCAACGTCCTGACTTTC.

This clone occurred once. The chain is built from TRBV5-6 and TRBJ2-3, with 7 bases fitting TRBD2. The CDR3 contains 15 residues. Germline assignment: CDR1 SGHDT and CDR2 YYEEEE. Germline trimming cut 3 bases from V and 0 bases from J; bases unmatched to any gene: 4. CDR3 loop: CASSWGGSSTDTQYF. CDR3 sequence (DNA): TGTGCCAGCAGCTGGGGGGGATCTAGCACAGATACGCAGTATTTT.

Only a few counts were recorded for this clone. The V call is TRBV14, the J call TRBJ1-3; tentatively, D is TRBD1 (6 bases). The CDR3 contains 15 residues. Germline loops: CDR1 SGHDN, CDR2 FVKESK. Trimming cost V 4 bases and J 5 bases, with 15 bases left between them. The CDR3 loop is CASSPGGQSRNTIYF. The CDR3 DNA reads as TGTGCCAGCAGCCCGGGGGGGCAGAGCCGAAACACCATATATTTT.

This clone was found once. The DNA of the CDR3 is TGTGCCAGCAGCTTAGCCTCAGGGGGTTATAGCAATCAGCCCCAGCATTTT. The encoded protein is CASSLASGGYSNQPQHF. V and J are TRBV7-2 and TRBJ1-5; TRBD1 aligns across 7 bases. V was clipped by 0 bases and J by 0 bases; unmatched bases: 5. Germline lookup yields CDR1 SGHTA and CDR2 FQGNSA. CDR3 size: 17 residues. The variable domain in full, completed from reference TRBV7-2 and TRBJ1-5, reads GAGVSQSPSNKVTEKGKDVELRCDPISGHTALYWYRQSLGQGLEFLIYFQGNSAPDKSGLPSDRFSAERTGGSVSTLTIQRTQQEDSAVYLCASSLASGGYSNQPQHFGDGTRLSIL.

The CDR3 sequence is CASSLVYHTGELFF. The CDR3 region has the DNA TGCGCCAGCAGCTTGGTTTATCACACCGGGGAGCTGTTTTTT. The rearrangement uses TRBV5-1 and TRBJ2-2; no firm D call. The CDR3 runs to 14 residues. Trimming took 0 bases from V and 3 from J, leaving 6 bases between them. Germline-derived CDR1 and CDR2 are SGHRS and YFSETQ.

V usage is TRBV6-6 and J usage is TRBJ2-3; TRBD2 agrees at 11 bases. The V segment lost 6 bases and the J segment 3 bases; nucleotides outside the gene matches: 5. Germline V gene sequence: CDR1 MNHNY, CDR2 SVGAGI (reference sequence). The CDR3 loop spans 15 amino acids. The CDR3 reads CASSQRLAGTDTQYF. The CDR3 DNA is TGTGCCAGCAGCCAAAGACTAGCGGGGACAGATACGCAGTATTTT.

The chain recombines TRBV5-1 with TRBJ2-5, with a tentative D call TRBD2 (5 bases). The ends were cut back, 4 bases at V and 2 bases at J, with 9 bases in the middle. This CDR3 is built from 13 residues. CDR1 and CDR2 (germline): SGHRS, YFSETQ. The CDR3 region is CASSPGLQETQYF. The CDR3 DNA reads as TGCGCCAGCAGCCCAGGACTTCAAGAGACCCAGTACTTC.

The chain is built from TRBV5-1 and TRBJ2-3; 12 nucleotides agree with TRBD2. With 2 bases clipped from V and 2 bases from J, the junction kept 6 bases outside the gene matches. This CDR3 comprises 17 residues. Per the germline V gene, CDR1 is SGHRS and CDR2 is YFSETQ. CDR3 sequence (DNA): TGCGCCAGCAGCTTTAGGACTAGCGGGGTACCCACAGATACGCAGTATTTT. It is translated as CASSFRTSGVPTDTQYF. Using reference TRBV5-1 and TRBJ2-3 for the parts outside the CDR3, the full variable domain is KAGVTQTPRYLIKTRGQQVTLSCSPISGHRSVSWYQQTPGQGLQFLFEYFSETQRNKGNFPGRFSGRQFSNSRSEMNVSTLELGDSALYLCASSFRTSGVPTDTQYFGPGTRLTVL.

V is TRBV5-1 and J is TRBJ2-3; unclear D gene. Between the trimmed V and J ends, which lost 2 bases and 5 bases, there was a span of 15 bases. CDR3 length equals 15 residues. Germline loops: CDR1 SGHRS, CDR2 YFSETQ. Written as DNA, the CDR3 is TGCGCCAGCAGCTTCCTCCAAAAGGGCCAAGATACGCAGTATTTT. Translation gives CASSFLQKGQDTQYF.

This chain links TRBV5-8 with TRBJ1-1; D is perhaps TRBD1 (5 bases). Trimming cost V 7 bases and J 2 bases, with 12 bases left between them. The germline V gene encodes CDR1 SGHTS and CDR2 YDEGEE. The CDR3 is 13 amino acids. CDR3 in amino acids: CASPGLENTEAFF. The CDR3 DNA is TGTGCCAGCCCGGGACTGGAAAACACTGAAGCTTTCTTT.

This sequence joins TRBV24-1 and TRBJ2-2; weak D call: TRBD1 (6 bases). Germline lookup yields CDR1 KGHDR and CDR2 SFDVKD. Trimming pared 9 bases from V and 6 bases from J, leaving 16 bases between. CDR3 length equals 14 residues. The CDR3 DNA reads TGTGCCACCGCTAGCCCCTACAGGGCCGGGGAGCTGTTTTTT. This translates into CATASPYRAGELFF.

This clone was seen only once. V usage is TRBV18 and J usage is TRBJ1-3, with unresolved D. The germline CDR1 and CDR2 sequences are KGHSH and LQKENI. Deletions cut 6 bases from V and 0 bases from J, with 18 bases between. The CDR3 spans 17 residues. In DNA, the CDR3 is TGTGCCAGCTCGTCTTTCGGGCCAGCCGACTCTGGAAACACCATATATTTT. This gives the protein CASSSFGPADSGNTIYF.

This sequence joins TRBV6-6 and TRBJ2-6, with TRBD2 as a possible D gene (7 bases). V lost 5 bases, J lost 4 bases, and 12 bases lay in between. The length of the CDR3 is 15 residues. CDR1 and CDR2 from the germline V gene are MNHNY and SVGAGI (reference sequence). The CDR3 DNA sequence: TGTGCCAGCAGTACGGGGGGCGGAGGGGCCAACGTCCTGACTTTC. It is translated as CASSTGGGGANVLTF.

The genes are TRBV5-4 and TRBJ1-1; no clear D gene. From germline, CDR1 is SGHNT and CDR2 YYREEE (reference sequence). Trimming shortened V by 0 bases and J by 1 base, and 7 bases separated the two germline ends. The CDR3 is made up of 14 amino acids. CDR3 DNA sequence: TGTGCCAGCAGCTTGGGGAATGCGAACACTGAAGCTTTCTTT. Encoded protein: CASSLGNANTEAFF.

CDR3 coding DNA: TGTGCCAGCAGTGTCACTCCAAGGGGGACAGGGGGCTATCATCAGCCCCAGCATTTT. Its protein is CASSVTPRGTGGYHQPQHF. This chain uses TRBV6-1 with TRBJ1-5, with 12 bases aligning to TRBD1. The CDR3 contains 19 residues. CDR1 and CDR2 (germline): MNHNS, SASEGT. Trimming took 4 bases from V and 5 from J; bases not matched to a gene: 15.

V and J are TRBV6-6 and TRBJ2-2; no firm D call. The CDR3 sequence is 15 residues long. The germline CDR1 and CDR2 sequences are MNHNY and SVGAGI (reference sequence). Trimming took 7 bases from V and 1 from J, leaving 13 bases between them. The CDR3 region is CASTPELGNTGELFF. CDR3 nucleotide sequence: TGTGCCAGCACCCCAGAGTTAGGGAACACCGGGGAGCTGTTTTTT.

CDR3: CATSTLLTELYGYTF. The CDR3 DNA is TGTGCCACCAGCACGCTTCTGACAGAACTCTATGGCTACACCTTC. The chain is built from TRBV15 and TRBJ1-2, with D perhaps matching TRBD1 (5 bases). V was trimmed by 4 bases and J by 4 bases, leaving 16 bases between them. Per germline, CDR1 LNHNV and CDR2 YYDKDF (reference sequence). The CDR3 has 15 residues.